This T cell receptor (beta chain) was documented in a study of T cell responses to AZD1222 COVID-19 vaccine. In regard to this clone: As yet, its antigen is unknown.

This table comes from immunoSEQ multiplex PCR, and its TCRdb copy is limited to in-frame clones, with some not included. The table includes about 130,000 clones, around 94% detected once. Study observations and caveats: Close to half of spike-specific TCRs reportedly recognize unmutated variant regions.

The clonotype comes from an adult in good health. The sequencing used peripheral blood, collected on day 0 of AZD1222 vaccination.

The DNA for the CDR3 is TGTGCCAGCAGCTCTCTGACAGGGAGCACCGGCTACACCTTC. This gives the protein CASSSLTGSTGYTF. The V gene is TRBV7-9, the J gene TRBJ1-2, with 7 bases aligning to TRBD1. The CDR3 totals 14 residues. V shed 4 bases and J 8 bases; nucleotides not matched to a gene: 10. CDR1 SEHNR and CDR2 FQNEAQ come from the germline V gene (reference sequence).